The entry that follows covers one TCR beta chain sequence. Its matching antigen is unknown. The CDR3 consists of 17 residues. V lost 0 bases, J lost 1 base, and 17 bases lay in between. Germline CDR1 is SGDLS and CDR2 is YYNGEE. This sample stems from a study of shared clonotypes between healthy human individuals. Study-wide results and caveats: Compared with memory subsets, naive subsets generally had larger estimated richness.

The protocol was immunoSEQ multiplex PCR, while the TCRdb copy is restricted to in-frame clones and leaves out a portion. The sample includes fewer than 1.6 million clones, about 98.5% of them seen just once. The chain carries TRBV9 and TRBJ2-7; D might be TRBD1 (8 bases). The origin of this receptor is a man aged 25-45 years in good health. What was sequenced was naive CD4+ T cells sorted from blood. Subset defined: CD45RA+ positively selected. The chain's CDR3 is CASSVGEGTGLSYEQYF. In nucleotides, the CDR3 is TGTGCCAGCAGCGTAGGGGAGGGGACAGGCCTTTCCTACGAGCAGTACTTC.